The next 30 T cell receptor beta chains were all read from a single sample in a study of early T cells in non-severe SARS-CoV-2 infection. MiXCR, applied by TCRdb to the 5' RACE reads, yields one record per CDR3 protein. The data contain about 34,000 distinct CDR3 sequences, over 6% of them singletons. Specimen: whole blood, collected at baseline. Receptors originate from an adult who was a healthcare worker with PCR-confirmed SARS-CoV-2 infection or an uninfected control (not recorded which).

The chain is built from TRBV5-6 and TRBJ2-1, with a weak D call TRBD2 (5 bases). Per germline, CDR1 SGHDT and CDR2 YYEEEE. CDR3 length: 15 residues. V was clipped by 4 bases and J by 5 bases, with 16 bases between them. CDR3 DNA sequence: TGTGCCAGCAGCCTCCTAGATCTCGGGAACAATGAGCAGTTCTTC. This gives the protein CASSLLDLGNNEQFF.

The CDR3, as DNA: TGTGCCAGCAATAATCCGGGACAGGGGAAATACGAGCAGTACGTC. Amino acid sequence: CASNNPGQGKYEQYV. The chain couples TRBV28 to TRBJ2-7; 10 bases line up with TRBD1. This CDR3 spans 15 amino acids. After removal of 7 bases from V and 4 bases from J, the junction contained 10 bases not matched to a gene. From germline, CDR1 is MDHEN and CDR2 SYDVKM.

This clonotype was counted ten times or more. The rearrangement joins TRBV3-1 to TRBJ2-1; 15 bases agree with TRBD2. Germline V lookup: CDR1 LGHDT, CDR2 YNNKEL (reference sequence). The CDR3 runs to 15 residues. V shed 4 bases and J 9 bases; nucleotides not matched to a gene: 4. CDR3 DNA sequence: TGTGCCAGCAGCCGGGGACTAGCGGGAGGTCTTGAGCAGTTCTTC. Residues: CASSRGLAGGLEQFF.

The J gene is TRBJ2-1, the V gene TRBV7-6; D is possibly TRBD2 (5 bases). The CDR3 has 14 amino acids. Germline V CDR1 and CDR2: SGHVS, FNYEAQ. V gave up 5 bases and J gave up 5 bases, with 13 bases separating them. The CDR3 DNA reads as TGTGCCAGCAGCAGTCTAGCACCCCACAATGAGCAGTTCTTC. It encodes CASSSLAPHNEQFF.

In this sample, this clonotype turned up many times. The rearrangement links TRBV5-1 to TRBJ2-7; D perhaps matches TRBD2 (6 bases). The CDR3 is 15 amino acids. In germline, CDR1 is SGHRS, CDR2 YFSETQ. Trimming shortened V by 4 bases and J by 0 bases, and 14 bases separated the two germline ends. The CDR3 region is CASSERDSSSYEQYF. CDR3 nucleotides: TGCGCCAGCAGCGAAAGGGACTCTAGCTCCTACGAGCAGTACTTC.

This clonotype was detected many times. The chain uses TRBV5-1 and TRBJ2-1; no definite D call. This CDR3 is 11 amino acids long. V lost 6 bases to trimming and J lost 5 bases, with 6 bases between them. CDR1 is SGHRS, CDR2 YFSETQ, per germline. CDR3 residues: CASIGNNEQFF. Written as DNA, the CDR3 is TGCGCCAGCATAGGGAACAATGAGCAGTTCTTC. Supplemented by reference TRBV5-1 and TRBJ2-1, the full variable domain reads KAGVTQTPRYLIKTRGQQVTLSCSPISGHRSVSWYQQTPGQGLQFLFEYFSETQRNKGNFPGRFSGRQFSNSRSEMNVSTLELGDSALYLCASIGNNEQFFGPGTRLTVL.

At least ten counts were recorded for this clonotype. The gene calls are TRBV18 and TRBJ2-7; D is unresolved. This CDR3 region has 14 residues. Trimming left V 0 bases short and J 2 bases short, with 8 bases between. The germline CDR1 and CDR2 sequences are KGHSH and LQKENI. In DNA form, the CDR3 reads TGTGCCAGCTCACCACCATACAGAACCTACGAGCAGTACTTC. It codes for CASSPPYRTYEQYF.

The CDR3 loop is CASSPRGQVSDTQYF. CDR3 coding DNA: TGTGCCAGCAGCCCCAGGGGGCAGGTCTCAGATACGCAGTATTTT. The rearrangement links TRBV11-3 to TRBJ2-3; the match to TRBD1 covers 8 bases. Trimming took 5 bases from V and 4 from J; bases not matched to a gene: 8. CDR1 and CDR2 (germline): SGHNT, YENEEA. This CDR3 comprises 15 residues.

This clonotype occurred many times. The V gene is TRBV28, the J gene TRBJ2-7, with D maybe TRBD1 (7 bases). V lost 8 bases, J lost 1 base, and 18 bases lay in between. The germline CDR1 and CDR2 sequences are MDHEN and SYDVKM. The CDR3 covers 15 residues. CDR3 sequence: CASASGGQLSYEQYF. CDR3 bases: TGTGCCAGCGCTTCCGGGGGACAGTTATCCTACGAGCAGTACTTC.

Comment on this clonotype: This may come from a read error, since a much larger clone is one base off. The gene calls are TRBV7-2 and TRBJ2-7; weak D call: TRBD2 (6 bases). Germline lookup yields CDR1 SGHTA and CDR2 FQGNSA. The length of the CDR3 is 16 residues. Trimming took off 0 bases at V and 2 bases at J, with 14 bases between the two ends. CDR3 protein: CASSLAWTGSAYEQYF. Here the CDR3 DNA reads TGTGCCAGCAGCTTAGCGTGGACCGGGAGTGCCTACGAGCAGTACTTC.

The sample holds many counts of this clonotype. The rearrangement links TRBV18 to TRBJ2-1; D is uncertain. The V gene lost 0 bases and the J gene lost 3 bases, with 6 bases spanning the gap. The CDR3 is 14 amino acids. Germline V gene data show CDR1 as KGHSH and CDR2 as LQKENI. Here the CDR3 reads CASSPPANYNEQFF. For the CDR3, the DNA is TGTGCCAGCTCACCACCGGCAAACTACAATGAGCAGTTCTTC.

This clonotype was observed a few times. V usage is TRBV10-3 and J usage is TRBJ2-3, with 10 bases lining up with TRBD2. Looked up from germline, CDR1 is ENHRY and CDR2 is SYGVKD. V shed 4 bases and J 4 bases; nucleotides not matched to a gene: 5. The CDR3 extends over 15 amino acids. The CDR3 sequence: CAISGPSGSADTQYF. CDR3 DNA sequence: TGTGCCATCAGTGGGCCTAGCGGGAGTGCAGATACGCAGTATTTT.

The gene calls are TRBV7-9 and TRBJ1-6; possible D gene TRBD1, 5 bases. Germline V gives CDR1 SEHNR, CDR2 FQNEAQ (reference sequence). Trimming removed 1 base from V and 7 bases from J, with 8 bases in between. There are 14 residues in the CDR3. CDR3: CASSLGQQNSPLHF. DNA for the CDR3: TGTGCCAGCAGCTTAGGACAGCAAAATTCACCCCTCCACTTT. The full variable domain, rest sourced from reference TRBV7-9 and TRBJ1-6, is DTGVSQNPRHKITKRGQNVTFRCDPISEHNRLYWYRQTLGQGPEFLTYFQNEAQLEKSRLLSDRFSAERPKGSFSTLEIQRTEQGDSAMYLCASSLGQQNSPLHFGNGTRLTVT.

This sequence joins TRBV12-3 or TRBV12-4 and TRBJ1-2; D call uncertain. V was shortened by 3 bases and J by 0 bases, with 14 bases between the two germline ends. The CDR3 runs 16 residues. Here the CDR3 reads CASSLTAERANYGYTF. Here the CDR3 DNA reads TGTGCCAGCAGTTTGACGGCAGAAAGGGCTAACTATGGCTACACCTTC.

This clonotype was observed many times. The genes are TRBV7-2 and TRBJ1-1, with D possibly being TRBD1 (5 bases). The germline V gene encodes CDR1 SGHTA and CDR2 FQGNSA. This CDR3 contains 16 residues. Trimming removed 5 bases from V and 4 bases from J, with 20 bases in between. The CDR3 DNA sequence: TGTGCCAGCAGCCCCCCTTTGAGAGGGCAGGGCACTGAAGCTTTCTTT. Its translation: CASSPPLRGQGTEAFF.

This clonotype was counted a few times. CDR3 protein: CSAREGGGKNIQYF. DNA for the CDR3: TGCAGTGCTAGGGAAGGGGGTGGCAAAAACATTCAGTACTTC. The chain combines TRBV20-1 with TRBJ2-4; maybe TRBD1 (6 bases). Trimming removed 3 bases from V and 3 bases from J, with 12 bases in between. The length of the CDR3 is 14 residues. Germline V gene sequence: CDR1 DFQATT, CDR2 SNEGSKA (reference sequence).

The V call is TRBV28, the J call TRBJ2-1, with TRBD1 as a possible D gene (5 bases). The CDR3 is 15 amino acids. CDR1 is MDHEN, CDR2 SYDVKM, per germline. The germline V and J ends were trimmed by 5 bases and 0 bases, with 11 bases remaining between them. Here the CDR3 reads CASSRTGVSYNEQFF. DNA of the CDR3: TGTGCCAGCAGTCGTACAGGTGTCTCCTACAATGAGCAGTTCTTC.

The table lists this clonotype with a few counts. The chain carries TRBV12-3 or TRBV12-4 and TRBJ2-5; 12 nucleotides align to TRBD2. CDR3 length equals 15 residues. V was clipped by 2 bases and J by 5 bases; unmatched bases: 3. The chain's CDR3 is CASSLTGTSGETQYF. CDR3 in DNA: TGTGCCAGCAGTTTAACGGGGACTAGCGGGGAGACCCAGTACTTC.

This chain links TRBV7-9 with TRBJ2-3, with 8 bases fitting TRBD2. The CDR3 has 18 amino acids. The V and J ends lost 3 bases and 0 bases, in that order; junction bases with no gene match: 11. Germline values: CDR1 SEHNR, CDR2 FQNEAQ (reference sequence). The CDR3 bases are TGTGCCAGCAGCTTGCTAGCGGGCCTCCTGTCTAGCACAGATACGCAGTATTTT. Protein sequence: CASSLLAGLLSSTDTQYF.

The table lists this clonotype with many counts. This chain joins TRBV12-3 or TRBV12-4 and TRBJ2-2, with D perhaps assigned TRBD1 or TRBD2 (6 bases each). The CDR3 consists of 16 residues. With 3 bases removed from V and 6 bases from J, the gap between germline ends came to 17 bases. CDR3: CASSLSGQGRSGELFF. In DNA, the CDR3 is TGTGCCAGCAGTTTGTCGGGACAAGGGAGGTCCGGGGAGCTGTTTTTT.

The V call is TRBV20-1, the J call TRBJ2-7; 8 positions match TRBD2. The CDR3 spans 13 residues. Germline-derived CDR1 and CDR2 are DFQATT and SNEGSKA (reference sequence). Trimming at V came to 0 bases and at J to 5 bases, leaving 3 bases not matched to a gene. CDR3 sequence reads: CSAREREDHEQYV. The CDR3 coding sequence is TGCAGTGCTAGAGAGCGGGAGGACCACGAGCAGTACGTC.

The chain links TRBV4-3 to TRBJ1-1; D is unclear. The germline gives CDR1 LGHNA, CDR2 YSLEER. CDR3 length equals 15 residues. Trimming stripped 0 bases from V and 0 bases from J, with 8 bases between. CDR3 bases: TGCGCCAGCAGCCAAGACATGGGGATGAACACTGAAGCTTTCTTT. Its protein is CASSQDMGMNTEAFF.

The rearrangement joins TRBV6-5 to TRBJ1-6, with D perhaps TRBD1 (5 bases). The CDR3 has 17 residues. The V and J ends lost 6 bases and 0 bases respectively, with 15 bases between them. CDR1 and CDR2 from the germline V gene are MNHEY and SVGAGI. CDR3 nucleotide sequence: TGTGCCAGCAGATCCGGGACGCGTCTCTCCTATAATTCACCCCTCCACTTT. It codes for CASRSGTRLSYNSPLHF.

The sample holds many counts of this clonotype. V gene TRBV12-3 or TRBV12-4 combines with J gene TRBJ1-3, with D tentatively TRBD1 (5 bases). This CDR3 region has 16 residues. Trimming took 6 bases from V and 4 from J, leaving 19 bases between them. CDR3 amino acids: CASSGGTLGSGNTIYF. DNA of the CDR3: TGTGCCAGCAGCGGAGGGACCCTCGGTTCGGGAAACACCATATATTTT.

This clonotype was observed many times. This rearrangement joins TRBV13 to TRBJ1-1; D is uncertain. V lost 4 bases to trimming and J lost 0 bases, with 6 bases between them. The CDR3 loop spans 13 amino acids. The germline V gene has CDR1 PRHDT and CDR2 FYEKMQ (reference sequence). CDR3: CASSSRLNTEAFF. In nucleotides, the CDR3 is TGTGCCAGCAGCTCCCGCCTGAACACTGAAGCTTTCTTT.

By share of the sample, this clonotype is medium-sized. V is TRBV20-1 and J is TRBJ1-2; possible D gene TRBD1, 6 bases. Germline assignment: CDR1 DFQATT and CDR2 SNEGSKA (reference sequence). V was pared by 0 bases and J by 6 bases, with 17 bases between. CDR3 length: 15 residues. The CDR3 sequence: CSARDRRGWMDGYTF. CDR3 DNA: TGCAGTGCTAGAGATCGAAGGGGGTGGATGGATGGCTACACCTTC.

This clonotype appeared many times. As DNA, the CDR3 is TGTGCCAGCAGTTTATGGACGACAGCTCCTAGCACAGATACGCAGTATTTT. Translated: CASSLWTTAPSTDTQYF. The genes are TRBV27 and TRBJ2-3; perhaps TRBD1 as D (5 bases). CDR3 length equals 17 residues. The V end lost 1 base, the J end lost 0 bases, and 14 bases lay between the germline ends. The germline V gene encodes CDR1 MNHEY and CDR2 SMNVEV (reference sequence).

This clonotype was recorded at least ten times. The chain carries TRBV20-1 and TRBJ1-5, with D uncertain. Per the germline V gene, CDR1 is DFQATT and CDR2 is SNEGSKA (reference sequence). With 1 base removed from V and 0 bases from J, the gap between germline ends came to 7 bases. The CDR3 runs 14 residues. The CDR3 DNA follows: TGCAGTGCTAGAGGCGGGTATAGCAATCAGCCCCAGCATTTT. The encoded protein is CSARGGYSNQPQHF.

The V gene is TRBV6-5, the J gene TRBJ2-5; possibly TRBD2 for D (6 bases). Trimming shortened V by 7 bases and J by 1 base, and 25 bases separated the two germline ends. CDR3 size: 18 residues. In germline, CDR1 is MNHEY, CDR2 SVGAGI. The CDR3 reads CASNSLPGIAESQETQYF. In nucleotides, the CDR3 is TGTGCCAGCAACTCTCTGCCTGGGATAGCGGAGAGCCAAGAGACCCAGTACTTC.

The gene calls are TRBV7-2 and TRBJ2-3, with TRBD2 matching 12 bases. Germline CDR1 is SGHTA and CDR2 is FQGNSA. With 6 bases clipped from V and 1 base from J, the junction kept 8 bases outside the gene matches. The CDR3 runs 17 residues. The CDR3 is CASRSGLAGTRTDTQYF. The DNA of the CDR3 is TGTGCCAGCAGGAGTGGACTAGCGGGAACGCGCACAGATACGCAGTATTTT.